Listed below are T cell receptor beta chains from one sample, sequenced in a study of early T cells in non-severe SARS-CoV-2 infection. TCRdb ran MiXCR on the 5' RACE reads and lists one entry per CDR3 protein. The sample holds about 23,000 distinct CDR3 sequences, about 5% seen once. Source material: whole blood. The receptors come from an adult who was a healthcare worker with PCR-confirmed SARS-CoV-2 infection or an uninfected control (not recorded which). Each CDR3 is given with its conserved first and last residue. Rows give clone size only sometimes, using once, few, many, or a class for an expanded clone.

clone_size	v_call	j_call	cdr3_aa
many	TRBV6-5	TRBJ1-2	CASSYDRANYGYTF
few	TRBV4-1	TRBJ2-6	CASSQDQGGSSGANVLTF
few	TRBV6-5	TRBJ2-1	CASSYGGEQFF
-	TRBV15	TRBJ1-1	CATSRDKNTEAFF
many	TRBV28	TRBJ1-1	CASSLLSEAFF
many	TRBV6-5	TRBJ2-4	CASSYSSNSLAKNIQYF
-	TRBV7-2	TRBJ2-3	CASSRFDGADTQYF
few	TRBV27	TRBJ1-1	CASSPTGLRGDTEAFF
many	TRBV5-6	TRBJ2-2	CASTSSAHTGELFF
many	TRBV7-3	TRBJ1-1	CASSLDSGRNTEAFF
-	TRBV5-1	TRBJ1-1	CASSALGQSSPEAFF
-	TRBV12-3/TRBV12-4	TRBJ2-1	CASRLRRGLAANEQFF
medium-sized	TRBV28	TRBJ2-7	CASSLGGYEQYF
-	TRBV12-3/TRBV12-4	TRBJ1-1	CASSPRSEASF
many	TRBV11-2	TRBJ2-2	CASSLRRTNTGELFF
medium-sized	TRBV18	TRBJ1-5	CASSPGTNNQPQHF
many	TRBV20-1	TRBJ1-5	CSAREGGNSNQPQHF
-	TRBV29-1	TRBJ1-2	CSVRTTGYGYTF
few	TRBV7-3	TRBJ2-3	CASRPTGTSGGAPSTDTQYF
few	TRBV19	TRBJ2-5	CASSIASQPFQETQYF
few	TRBV27	TRBJ2-2	CASSFSGVLNTGELFF
many	TRBV6-5	TRBJ2-7	CASRSSLSSYEQYF
many	TRBV6-2/TRBV6-3	TRBJ2-6	CASNPTGANVLTF
medium-sized	TRBV20-1	TRBJ2-3	CSASYPSGGAGDTQYF
-	TRBV5-1	TRBJ2-7	CASRFAGTGSYEQYF
few	TRBV12-3/TRBV12-4	TRBJ1-2	CASSLRSVQDHGYTF
-	TRBV2	TRBJ2-3	CASGSGSAQYF
many	TRBV5-1	TRBJ2-2	CASSIQGSDTGELFF